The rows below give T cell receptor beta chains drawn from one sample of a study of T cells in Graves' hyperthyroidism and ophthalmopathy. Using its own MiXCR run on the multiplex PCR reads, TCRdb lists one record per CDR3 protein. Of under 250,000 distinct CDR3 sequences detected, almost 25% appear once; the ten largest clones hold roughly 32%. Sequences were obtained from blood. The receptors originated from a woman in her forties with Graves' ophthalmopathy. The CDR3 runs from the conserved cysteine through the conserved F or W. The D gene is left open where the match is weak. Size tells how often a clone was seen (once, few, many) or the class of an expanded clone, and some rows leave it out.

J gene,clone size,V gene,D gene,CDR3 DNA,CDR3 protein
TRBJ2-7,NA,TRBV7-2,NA,TGTGCCAGCAGCTTAGATGGGGCGACTAGAGAGCAGTACTTC,CASSLDGATREQYF
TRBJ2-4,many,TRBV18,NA,TGTGCCAGCTCACCTAGGAGGAGCGACGGGATAGCCAAAAACATTCAGTACTTC,CASSPRRSDGIAKNIQYF
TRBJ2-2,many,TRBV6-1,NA,TGTGCCAGCACCCCTACGGGGGGCCTGAACACCGGGGAGCTGTTTTTT,CASTPTGGLNTGELFF
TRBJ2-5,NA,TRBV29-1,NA,TGCAGCGCTATGGGGTTGCAAGAGACCCAGTACTTC,CSAMGLQETQYF
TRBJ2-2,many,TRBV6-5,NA,TGTGCCAGCATACTAGGCACCGGGGAGCTGTTTTTT,CASILGTGELFF
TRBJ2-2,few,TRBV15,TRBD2,TGTGCCACCAGCAGAGGGGCTAGCGGGCCCACCGGGGAGCTGTTTTTT,CATSRGASGPTGELFF
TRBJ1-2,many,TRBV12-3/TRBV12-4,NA,TGTGCCAGCAGTTTAGAAGCAGGGGACTATGGCTACACCTTC,CASSLEAGDYGYTF
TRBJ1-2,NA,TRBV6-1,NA,TGTGCCAGCATCCCCCGGGGGACCTATGGCTACACCTTC,CASIPRGTYGYTF
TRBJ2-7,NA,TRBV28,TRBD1,TGTGCCAGCAGTTACTCCGGGACAGGGGTATACGAGCAGTACTTC,CASSYSGTGVYEQYF
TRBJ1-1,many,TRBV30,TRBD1,TGTGCCCGCAGGGGGGGTACGAACACTGAAGCTTTCTTT,CARRGGTNTEAFF
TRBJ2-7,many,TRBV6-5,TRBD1,TGTGCCAGCAGTACTATCCCAGGGGGAAAGGGATACGAGCAGTACTTC,CASSTIPGGKGYEQYF
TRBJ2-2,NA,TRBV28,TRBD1,TGTGCCAGCAGTCAAACAGGGGGCGCGAACACCGGGGAGCTGTTTTTT,CASSQTGGANTGELFF
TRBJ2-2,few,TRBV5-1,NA,TGCGCCAGCAGCTTGGACGGAGCGCCCGGGGAGCTGTTTTTT,CASSLDGAPGELFF
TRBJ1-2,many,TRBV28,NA,TGTGCCAGCACGGGGAAATGGGACGGCTACACCTTC,CASTGKWDGYTF
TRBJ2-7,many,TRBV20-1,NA,TGCAGTGCTAGATGGGCCAGCTCCTACGAGCAGTACTTC,CSARWASSYEQYF
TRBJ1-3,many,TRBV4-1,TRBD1,TGCGCCAGCAGCCGGACAGGGGGAAACACCATATATTTT,CASSRTGGNTIYF
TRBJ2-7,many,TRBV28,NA,TGTGCCAGCAGTTTATGGGGCGAGGGGGGGATCGCCTACGAGCAGTACTTC,CASSLWGEGGIAYEQYF
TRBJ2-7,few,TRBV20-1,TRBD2,TGCAGTGCTAGAGCGTCCCTGGGACTAGCGGGAGCCTACGAGCAGTACTTC,CSARASLGLAGAYEQYF
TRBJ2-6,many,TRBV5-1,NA,TGCGCCAGCAGCCCCCTCGGGGCCCCAGGGACCTCTGGGGCCAACGTCCTGACTTTC,CASSPLGAPGTSGANVLTF
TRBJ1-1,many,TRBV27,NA,TGTGCCAGCAGTCAAGTCAGGGACCTCGGTTCTGAAGCTTTCTTT,CASSQVRDLGSEAFF
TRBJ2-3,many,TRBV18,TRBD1,TGTGCCAGCTCACGTGCGGACAGGGCTAGCACAGATACGCAGTATTTT,CASSRADRASTDTQYF
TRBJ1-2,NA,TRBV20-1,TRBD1,TGCAGTGCCCGGACAGGGGGCTTTGTCCGTACCTTC,CSARTGGFVRTF